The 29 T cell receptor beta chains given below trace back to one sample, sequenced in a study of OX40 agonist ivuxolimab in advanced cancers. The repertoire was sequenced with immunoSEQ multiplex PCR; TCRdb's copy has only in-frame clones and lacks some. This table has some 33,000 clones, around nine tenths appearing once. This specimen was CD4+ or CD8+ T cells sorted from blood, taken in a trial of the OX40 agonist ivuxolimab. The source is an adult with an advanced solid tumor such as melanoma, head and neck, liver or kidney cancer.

CDR3 loop: CASFPDRGMNTEAFF. The CDR3 bases are TGTGCCAGTTTCCCCGACAGGGGCATGAACACTGAAGCTTTCTTT. The chain links TRBV6-1 to TRBJ1-1, with 8 bases fitting TRBD1. The CDR3 is 15 amino acids. The trim removed 9 bases at V and 0 bases at J, leaving 9 bases unmatched. Germline V gene data show CDR1 as MNHNS and CDR2 as SASEGT.

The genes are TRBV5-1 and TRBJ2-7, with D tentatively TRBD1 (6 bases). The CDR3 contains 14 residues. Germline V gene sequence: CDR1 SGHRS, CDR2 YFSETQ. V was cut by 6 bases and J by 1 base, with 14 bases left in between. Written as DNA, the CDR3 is TGCGCCAGCATAGCTCCAGGGGAGTCCTACGAGCAGTACTTC. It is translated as CASIAPGESYEQYF.

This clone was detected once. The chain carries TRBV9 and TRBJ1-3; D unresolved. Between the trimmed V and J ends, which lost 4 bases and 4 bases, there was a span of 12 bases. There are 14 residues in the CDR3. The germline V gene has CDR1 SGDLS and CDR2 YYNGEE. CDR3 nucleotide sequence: TGTGCCAGCAGCTCCCGCCTCTCAGGAAACACCATATATTTT. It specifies CASSSRLSGNTIYF.

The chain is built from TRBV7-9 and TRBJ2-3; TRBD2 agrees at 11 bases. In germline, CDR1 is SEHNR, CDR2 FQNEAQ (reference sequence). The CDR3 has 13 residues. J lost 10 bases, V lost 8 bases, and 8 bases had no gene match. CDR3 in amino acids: CASLAGGPPSQYF. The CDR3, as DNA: TGTGCCAGCTTAGCGGGAGGGCCTCCCTCGCAGTATTTT. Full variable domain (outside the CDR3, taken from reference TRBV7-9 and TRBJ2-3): DTGVSQNPRHKITKRGQNVTFRCDPISEHNRLYWYRQTLGQGPEFLTYFQNEAQLEKSRLLSDRFSAERPKGSFSTLEIQRTEQGDSAMYLCASLAGGPPSQYFGPGTRLTVL.

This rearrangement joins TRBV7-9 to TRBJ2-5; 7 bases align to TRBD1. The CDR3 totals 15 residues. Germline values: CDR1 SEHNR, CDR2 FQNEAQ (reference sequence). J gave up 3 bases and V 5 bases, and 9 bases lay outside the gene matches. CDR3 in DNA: TGTGCCAGCAGCGGAGCGACAGGGTGGGAAGAGACCCAGTACTTC. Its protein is CASSGATGWEETQYF.

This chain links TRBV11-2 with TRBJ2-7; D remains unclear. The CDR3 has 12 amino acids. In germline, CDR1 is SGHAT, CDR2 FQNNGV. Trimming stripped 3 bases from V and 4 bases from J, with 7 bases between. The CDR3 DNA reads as TGTGCCAGCAGCTTGAGCCCATACGAGCAGTACTTC. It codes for CASSLSPYEQYF. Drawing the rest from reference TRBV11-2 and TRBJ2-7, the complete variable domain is EAGVAQSPRYKIIEKRQSVAFWCNPISGHATLYWYQQILGQGPKLLIQFQNNGVVDDSQLPKDRFSAERLKGVDSTLKIQPAKLEDSAVYLCASSLSPYEQYFGPGTRLTVT.

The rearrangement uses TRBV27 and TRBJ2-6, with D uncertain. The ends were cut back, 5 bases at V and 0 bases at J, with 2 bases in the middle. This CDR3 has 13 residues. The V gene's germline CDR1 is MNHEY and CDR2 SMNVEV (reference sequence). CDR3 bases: TGTGCCAGCAGTATCTCTGGGGCCAACGTCCTGACTTTC. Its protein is CASSISGANVLTF. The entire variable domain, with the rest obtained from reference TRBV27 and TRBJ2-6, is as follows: EAQVTQNPRYLITVTGKKLTVTCSQNMNHEYMSWYRQDPGLGLRQIYYSMNVEVTDKGDVPEGYKVSRKEKRNFPLILESPSPNQTSLYFCASSISGANVLTFGAGSRLTVL.

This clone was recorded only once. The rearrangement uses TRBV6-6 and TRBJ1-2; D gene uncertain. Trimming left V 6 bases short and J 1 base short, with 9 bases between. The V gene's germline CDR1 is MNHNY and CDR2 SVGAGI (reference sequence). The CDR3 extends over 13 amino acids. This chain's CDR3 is CASSLVVNYGYTF. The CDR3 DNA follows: TGTGCCAGCAGCCTCGTCGTTAACTATGGCTACACCTTC.

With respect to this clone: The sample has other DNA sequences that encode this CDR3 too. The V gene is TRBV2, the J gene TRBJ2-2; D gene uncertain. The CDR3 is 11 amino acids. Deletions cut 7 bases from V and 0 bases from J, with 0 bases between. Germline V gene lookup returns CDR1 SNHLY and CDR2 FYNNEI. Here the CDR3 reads CASTNTGELFF. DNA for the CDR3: TGTGCCAGCACGAACACCGGGGAGCTGTTTTTT. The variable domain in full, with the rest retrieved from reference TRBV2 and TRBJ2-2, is EPEVTQTPSHQVTQMGQEVILRCVPISNHLYFYWYRQILGQKVEFLVSFYNNEISEKSEIFDDQFSVERPDGSNFTLKIRSTKLEDSAMYFCASTNTGELFFGEGSRLTVL.

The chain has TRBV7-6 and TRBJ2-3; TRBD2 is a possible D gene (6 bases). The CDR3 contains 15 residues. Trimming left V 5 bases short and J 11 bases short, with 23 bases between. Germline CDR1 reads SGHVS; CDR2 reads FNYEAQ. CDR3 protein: CASSPPLDAGREQYF. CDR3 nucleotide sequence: TGTGCCAGCAGCCCCCCCCTCGATGCGGGGCGGGAGCAGTATTTT.

For the CDR3, the DNA is TGTGCCAGCAGCTCCCCGTACGGAATTGAAGCTTTCTTT. Its protein product is CASSSPYGIEAFF. J is TRBJ1-1 and V is TRBV7-9, with no clear D. CDR3 length: 13 residues. Germline-derived CDR1 and CDR2 are SEHNR and FQNEAQ (reference sequence). The ends were cut back, 4 bases at V and 7 bases at J, with 13 bases in the middle.

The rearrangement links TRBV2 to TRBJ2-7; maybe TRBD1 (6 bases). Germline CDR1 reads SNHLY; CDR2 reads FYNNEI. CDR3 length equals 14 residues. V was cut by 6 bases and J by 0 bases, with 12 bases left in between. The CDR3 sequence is CASSGEDSSYEQYF. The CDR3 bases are TGTGCCAGCAGCGGCGAGGACAGCTCCTACGAGCAGTACTTC.

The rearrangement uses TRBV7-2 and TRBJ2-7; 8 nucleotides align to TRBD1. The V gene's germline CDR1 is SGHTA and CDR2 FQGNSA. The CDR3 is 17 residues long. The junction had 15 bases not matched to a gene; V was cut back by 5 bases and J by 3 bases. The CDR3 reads CASSQYMTGESYYEQYF. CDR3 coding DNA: TGTGCCAGCAGCCAATATATGACAGGGGAATCCTACTACGAGCAGTACTTC. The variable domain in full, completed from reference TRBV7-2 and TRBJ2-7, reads GAGVSQSPSNKVTEKGKDVELRCDPISGHTALYWYRQSLGQGLEFLIYFQGNSAPDKSGLPSDRFSAERTGGSVSTLTIQRTQQEDSAVYLCASSQYMTGESYYEQYFGPGTRLTVT.

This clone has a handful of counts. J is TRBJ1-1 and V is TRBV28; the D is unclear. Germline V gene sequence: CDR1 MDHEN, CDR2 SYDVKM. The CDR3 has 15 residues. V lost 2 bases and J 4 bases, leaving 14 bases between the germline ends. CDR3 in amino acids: CASSLSQLWFTEAFF. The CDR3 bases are TGTGCCAGCAGTTTAAGCCAGCTTTGGTTCACTGAAGCTTTCTTT.

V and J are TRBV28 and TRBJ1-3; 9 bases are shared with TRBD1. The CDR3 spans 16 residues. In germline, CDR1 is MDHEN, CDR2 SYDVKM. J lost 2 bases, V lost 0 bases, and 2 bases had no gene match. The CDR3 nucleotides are TGTGCCAGCAGTTTATGGGGACAGGGTCCTGGAAACACCATATATTTT. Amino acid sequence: CASSLWGQGPGNTIYF.

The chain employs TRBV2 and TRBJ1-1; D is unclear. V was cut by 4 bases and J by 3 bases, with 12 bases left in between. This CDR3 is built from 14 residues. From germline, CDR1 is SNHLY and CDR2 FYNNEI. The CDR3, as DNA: TGTGCCAGCAGTGCCCTCCTCGACCACACTGAAGCTTTCTTT. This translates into CASSALLDHTEAFF.

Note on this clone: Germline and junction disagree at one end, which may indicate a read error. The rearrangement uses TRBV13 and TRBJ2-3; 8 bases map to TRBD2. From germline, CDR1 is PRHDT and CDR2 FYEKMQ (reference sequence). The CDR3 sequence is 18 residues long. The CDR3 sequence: CASSLGISGTARTDTQYF. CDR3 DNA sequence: TGTGCCAGCAGCCTAGGGATTAGCGGGACCGCCCGTACAGATACGCAGTATTTT.

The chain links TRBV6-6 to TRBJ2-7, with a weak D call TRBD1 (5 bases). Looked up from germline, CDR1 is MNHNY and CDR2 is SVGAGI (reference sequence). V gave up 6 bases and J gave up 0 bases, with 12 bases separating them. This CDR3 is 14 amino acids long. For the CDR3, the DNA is TGTGCCAGCAGGTTCAGGGCTAACTCCTACGAGCAGTACTTC. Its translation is CASRFRANSYEQYF.

The CDR3 nucleotides read TGTGCCAGCAGCTTTACCAGGGGCCCCTACGAGCAGTACTTC. Translating gives CASSFTRGPYEQYF. The rearrangement uses TRBV7-9 and TRBJ2-7, with D possibly being TRBD1 (6 bases). This CDR3 has 14 residues. V lost 3 bases and J 2 bases, leaving 11 bases between the germline ends. Looked up from germline, CDR1 is SEHNR and CDR2 is FQNEAQ (reference sequence). The entire variable domain, with the rest obtained from reference TRBV7-9 and TRBJ2-7, is as follows: DTGVSQNPRHKITKRGQNVTFRCDPISEHNRLYWYRQTLGQGPEFLTYFQNEAQLEKSRLLSDRFSAERPKGSFSTLEIQRTEQGDSAMYLCASSFTRGPYEQYFGPGTRLTVT.

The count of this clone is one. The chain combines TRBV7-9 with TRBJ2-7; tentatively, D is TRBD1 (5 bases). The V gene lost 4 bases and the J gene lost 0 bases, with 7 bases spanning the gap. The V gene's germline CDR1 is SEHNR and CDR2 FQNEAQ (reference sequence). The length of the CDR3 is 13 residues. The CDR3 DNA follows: TGTGCCAGCAGCTCAGGGTACTCCTACGAGCAGTACTTC. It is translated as CASSSGYSYEQYF.

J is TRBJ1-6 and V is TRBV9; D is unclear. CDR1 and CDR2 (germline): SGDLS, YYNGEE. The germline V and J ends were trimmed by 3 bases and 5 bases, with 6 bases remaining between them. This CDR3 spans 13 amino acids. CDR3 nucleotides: TGTGCCAGCAGCGCTGGAAATAATTCACCCCTCCACTTT. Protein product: CASSAGNNSPLHF.

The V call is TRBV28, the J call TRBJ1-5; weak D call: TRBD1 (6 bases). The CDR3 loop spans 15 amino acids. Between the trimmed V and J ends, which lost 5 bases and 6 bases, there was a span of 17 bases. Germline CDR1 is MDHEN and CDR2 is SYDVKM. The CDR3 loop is CASSREGGLFQPQHF. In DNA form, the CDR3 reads TGTGCCAGCAGTAGAGAGGGGGGTCTTTTTCAGCCCCAGCATTTT.

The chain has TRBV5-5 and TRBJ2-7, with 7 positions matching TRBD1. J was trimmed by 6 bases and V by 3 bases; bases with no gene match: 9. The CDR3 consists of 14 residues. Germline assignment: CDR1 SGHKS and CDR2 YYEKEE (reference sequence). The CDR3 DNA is TGTGCCAGCAGCTACGACAGGGTTTTAAGCGAGCAGTACTTC. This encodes CASSYDRVLSEQYF.

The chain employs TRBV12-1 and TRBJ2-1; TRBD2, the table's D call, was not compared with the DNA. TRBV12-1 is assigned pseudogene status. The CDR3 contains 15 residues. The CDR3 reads CASSLTSGSRDEQFF. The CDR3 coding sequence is TGTGCCAGCAGCTTGACTAGCGGGAGTAGGGATGAGCAGTTCTTC.

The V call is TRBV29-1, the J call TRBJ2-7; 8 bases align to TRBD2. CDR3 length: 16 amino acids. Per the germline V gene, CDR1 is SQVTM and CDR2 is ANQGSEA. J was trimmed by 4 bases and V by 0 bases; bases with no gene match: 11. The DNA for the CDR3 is TGCAGCGTTGAAGATCTTAGAAGCGGGAGTAGATACGAGCAGTACTTC. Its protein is CSVEDLRSGSRYEQYF.

Here the CDR3 reads CASSELPTGSGNTIYF. In DNA form, the CDR3 reads TGTGCCAGCAGTGAATTGCCCACAGGCTCTGGAAACACCATATATTTT. The rearrangement joins TRBV6-1 to TRBJ1-3, with a possible D match to TRBD1 (5 bases). Between the trimmed V and J ends, which lost 2 bases and 0 bases, there was a span of 11 bases. The CDR3 is 16 residues long. Per germline, CDR1 MNHNS and CDR2 SASEGT.

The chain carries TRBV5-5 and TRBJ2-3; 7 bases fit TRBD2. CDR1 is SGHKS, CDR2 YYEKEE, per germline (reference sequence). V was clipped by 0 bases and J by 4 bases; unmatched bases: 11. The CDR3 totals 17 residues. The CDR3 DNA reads TGTGCCAGCAGCTTGGTGGATGCTAGCGGCTTAGCAGATACGCAGTATTTT. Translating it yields CASSLVDASGLADTQYF.

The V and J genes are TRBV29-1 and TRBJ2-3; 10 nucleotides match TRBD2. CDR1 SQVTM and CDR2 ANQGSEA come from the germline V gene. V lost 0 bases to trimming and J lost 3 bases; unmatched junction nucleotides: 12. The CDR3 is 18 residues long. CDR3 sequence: CSVEDWSGGASKTDTQYF. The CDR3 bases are TGCAGCGTTGAAGATTGGAGCGGGGGGGCCAGTAAGACAGATACGCAGTATTTT.

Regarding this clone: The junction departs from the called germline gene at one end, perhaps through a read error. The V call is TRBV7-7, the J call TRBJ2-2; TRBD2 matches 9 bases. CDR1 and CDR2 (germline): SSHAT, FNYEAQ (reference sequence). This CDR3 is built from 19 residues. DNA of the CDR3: TGTGCTAGCAGCTTAAGCTCTTCGGTTGCGGGAGGGCTTGCCGGGGAGCTGTTTTTT. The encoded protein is CASSLSSSVAGGLAGELFF.